This entry lists 31 T cell receptor beta chains sequenced from one sample in a study of blood T cell repertoires in COVID-19. TCRdb keeps only in-frame clones here, not all; method: immunoSEQ multiplex PCR. The data hold some 73,000 clones, with over 75% observed a single time. Sequencing input: peripheral blood. The receptors come from a human donor in a cohort sampled during active COVID-19.

This chain joins TRBV19 and TRBJ2-1; 9 nucleotides align to TRBD1. Germline trimming cut 4 bases from V and 4 bases from J; bases unmatched to any gene: 8. Germline V gene sequence: CDR1 LNHDA, CDR2 SQIVND (reference sequence). The CDR3 spans 16 residues. CDR3 nucleotides: TGTGCCAGTAGTACCCCACAGGGGGCTAGATACAATGAGCAGTTCTTC. This sequence encodes CASSTPQGARYNEQFF.

CDR3 in DNA: TGTGCCAGCAGCTTAGAATGGGAGGGCTACGAGCAGTACTTC. Translation gives CASSLEWEGYEQYF. The chain recombines TRBV7-6 with TRBJ2-7; TRBD2 aligns across 7 bases. The CDR3 has 14 residues. V trimming: 1 base; J trimming: 3 bases; junction bases outside the gene matches: 3. Germline CDR1 SGHVS, CDR2 FNYEAQ.

The J gene is TRBJ1-1, the V gene TRBV29-1, with a tentative D call TRBD1 (5 bases). Deletions cut 2 bases from V and 3 bases from J, with 7 bases between. This CDR3 has 12 residues. The V gene's germline CDR1 is SQVTM and CDR2 ANQGSEA. The CDR3: CSVEQGYTEAFF. Here the CDR3 DNA reads TGCAGCGTTGAACAGGGATACACTGAAGCTTTCTTT.

The J gene is TRBJ2-3, the V gene TRBV9; 9 nucleotides match TRBD2. Germline values: CDR1 SGDLS, CDR2 YYNGEE. CDR3 size: 15 residues. Germline trimming cut 3 bases from V and 2 bases from J; bases unmatched to any gene: 4. The CDR3 region has the DNA TGTGCCAGCAGCGATAGCGGGGGCCTCACAGATACGCAGTATTTT. Translation gives CASSDSGGLTDTQYF. The full variable domain, rest sourced from reference TRBV9 and TRBJ2-3, is DSGVTQTPKHLITATGQRVTLRCSPRSGDLSVYWYQQSLDQGLQFLIQYYNGEERAKGNILERFSAQQFPDLHSELNLSSLELGDSALYFCASSDSGGLTDTQYFGPGTRLTVL.

The rearrangement joins TRBV6-2 or TRBV6-3 to TRBJ1-6; D unclear. CDR1 is MNHEY, CDR2 SVGEGT, per germline. V lost 2 bases to trimming and J lost 5 bases, with 7 bases between them. The CDR3 extends over 14 amino acids. CDR3 sequence reads: CASSYPQDNSPLHF. CDR3 coding DNA: TGTGCCAGCAGTTACCCCCAGGATAATTCACCCCTCCACTTT.

V is TRBV3-1 (or the pseudogene TRBV3-2) and J is TRBJ1-2, with D maybe TRBD1 (6 bases). The CDR3 loop spans 17 amino acids. V shed 0 bases and J shed 6 bases, with 20 bases lying between them. Per germline, CDR1 LGHDT and CDR2 YNNKEL (reference sequence). CDR3 sequence reads: CASSQDLQGRAGNGYTF. CDR3 bases: TGTGCCAGCAGCCAAGATCTCCAGGGGAGGGCGGGCAATGGCTACACCTTC.

The V and J genes are TRBV7-9 and TRBJ1-1; D ambiguous. This CDR3 contains 14 residues. Germline V gene sequence: CDR1 SEHNR, CDR2 FQNEAQ (reference sequence). The ends were cut back, 1 base at V and 1 base at J, with 7 bases in the middle. The CDR3 reads CASSLGQANTEAFF. CDR3 DNA sequence: TGTGCCAGCAGCTTAGGGCAGGCGAACACTGAAGCTTTCTTT. Variable domain in full (rest from reference TRBV7-9 and TRBJ1-1): DTGVSQNPRHKITKRGQNVTFRCDPISEHNRLYWYRQTLGQGPEFLTYFQNEAQLEKSRLLSDRFSAERPKGSFSTLEIQRTEQGDSAMYLCASSLGQANTEAFFGQGTRLTVV.

CDR3 coding DNA: TGCGCCAGCTCAGGACTAGCGGGGAAGTCCTACGAGCAGTACTTC. Translation: CASSGLAGKSYEQYF. The V gene is TRBV5-1, the J gene TRBJ2-7, with 12 positions matching TRBD2. The V segment lost 7 bases and the J segment 1 base; nucleotides outside the gene matches: 6. The CDR3 is 15 amino acids. Germline V lookup: CDR1 SGHRS, CDR2 YFSETQ.

This clone was picked up one time. The chain couples TRBV30 to TRBJ1-1; D not certain. CDR3 size: 13 residues. Trimming stripped 2 bases from V and 1 base from J, with 8 bases between. The germline V gene has CDR1 GTSNPN and CDR2 SVGIG (reference sequence). This CDR3 reads CAWSYTRNTEAFF. CDR3 sequence (DNA): TGTGCCTGGAGTTATACCAGGAACACTGAAGCTTTCTTT.

This chain uses TRBV10-3 with TRBJ1-1; no definite D call. CDR1 and CDR2 from the germline V gene are ENHRY and SYGVKD. V was shortened by 3 bases and J by 7 bases, with 15 bases between the two germline ends. The CDR3 contains 14 residues. CDR3 nucleotide sequence: TGTGCCATCAGTGATTCAAGACTAGAGATTGAAGCTTTCTTT. This codes for CAISDSRLEIEAFF.

Here the CDR3 DNA reads TGTGCCAGCAGGCAGGGGGTGGCTGACTCACCCCTCCACTTT. Translation: CASRQGVADSPLHF. The J gene is TRBJ1-6, the V gene TRBV27; 7 bases align to TRBD1. The CDR3 has 14 amino acids. J lost 10 bases, V lost 6 bases, and 9 bases had no gene match. Germline lookup yields CDR1 MNHEY and CDR2 SMNVEV (reference sequence).

J is TRBJ2-7 and V is TRBV27; TRBD1 might be the D (6 bases). The CDR3 has 14 residues. Trimming stripped 3 bases from V and 0 bases from J, with 9 bases between. Germline CDR1 and CDR2: MNHEY and SMNVEV (reference sequence). CDR3 nucleotides: TGTGCCAGCAGTTTTATAGGGGGCTCCTACGAGCAGTACTTC. This translates into CASSFIGGSYEQYF.

This clone is a singleton in its sample. The chain combines TRBV6-1 with TRBJ1-3; possibly TRBD1 for D (6 bases). V gave up 4 bases and J gave up 0 bases, with 13 bases separating them. The CDR3 is made up of 16 amino acids. Germline CDR1 and CDR2: MNHNS and SASEGT. The CDR3 sequence: CASSAETGPSGNTIYF. CDR3 sequence (DNA): TGTGCCAGCAGTGCCGAGACAGGCCCCTCTGGAAACACCATATATTTT.

This sequence joins TRBV7-9 and TRBJ2-7, with D possibly being TRBD2 (6 bases). The CDR3 consists of 16 residues. Germline V gene sequence: CDR1 SEHNR, CDR2 FQNEAQ (reference sequence). Trimming removed 0 bases from V and 0 bases from J, with 12 bases in between. CDR3 in amino acids: CASSLAGSGRSYEQYF. Here the CDR3 DNA reads TGTGCCAGCAGCTTAGCCGGGAGCGGACGCTCCTACGAGCAGTACTTC.

V usage is TRBV18 and J usage is TRBJ1-4, with D unclear. From germline, CDR1 is KGHSH and CDR2 LQKENI. Deletions cut 6 bases from V and 6 bases from J, with 14 bases between. The CDR3 is 14 amino acids. The CDR3 sequence is CASSPAGGDEKLFF. The DNA for the CDR3 is TGTGCCAGCTCCCCCGCCGGCGGCGATGAAAAACTGTTTTTT.

This clone appeared a single time. V is TRBV6-2 or TRBV6-3 and J is TRBJ2-3; TRBD1 matches at 8 bases. The CDR3 runs 18 residues. CDR1 and CDR2 (germline): MNHEY, SVGEGT. Germline trimming cut 0 bases from V and 8 bases from J; bases unmatched to any gene: 16. The CDR3 coding sequence is TGTGCCAGCAGTTACTCGTCTGCTCGGACAGGGAGTCTGGCTACGCAGTATTTT. The encoded protein is CASSYSSARTGSLATQYF.

The chain has TRBV18 and TRBJ1-5; D is possibly TRBD1 (6 bases). This CDR3 contains 14 residues. The germline V gene encodes CDR1 KGHSH and CDR2 LQKENI. With 3 bases removed from V and 4 bases from J, the gap between germline ends came to 10 bases. As DNA, the CDR3 is TGTGCCAGCTCACCCGGGACACAGAATCAGCCCCAGCATTTT. Translating it yields CASSPGTQNQPQHF.

The chain has TRBV6-5 and TRBJ2-2; D not resolved. The CDR3 extends over 14 amino acids. Looked up from germline, CDR1 is MNHEY and CDR2 is SVGAGI. Trimming took 4 bases from V and 4 from J, leaving 10 bases between them. The CDR3 bases are TGTGCCAGCAGTTCACGAGAGGTCACCGGGGAGCTGTTTTTT. This encodes CASSSREVTGELFF.

The V call is TRBV15, the J call TRBJ1-2; no definite D call. CDR3 length: 13 residues. Germline lookup yields CDR1 LNHNV and CDR2 YYDKDF (reference sequence). Trimming shortened V by 5 bases and J by 3 bases, and 10 bases separated the two germline ends. The CDR3 nucleotides are TGTGCCACCAGCGGATTTCAGGACTATGGCTACACCTTC. Translating it yields CATSGFQDYGYTF.

This clone was counted once. The rearrangement uses TRBV7-2 and TRBJ1-1; TRBD1 is a possible D gene (6 bases). Trimming left V 2 bases short and J 1 base short, with 11 bases between. There are 15 residues in the CDR3. Germline CDR1 is SGHTA and CDR2 is FQGNSA. CDR3 DNA: TGTGCCAGCAGCTTATCCACAGGGTCGAACACTGAAGCTTTCTTT. The encoded protein is CASSLSTGSNTEAFF.

The sample holds many counts of this clone. The rearrangement uses TRBV4-3 and TRBJ1-1; D remains unclear. Trimming stripped 4 bases from V and 7 bases from J, with 16 bases between. This CDR3 has 14 residues. Germline-derived CDR1 and CDR2 are LGHNA and YSLEER. The CDR3 loop is CASSPIGGKDEAFF. DNA for the CDR3: TGCGCCAGCAGCCCCATCGGCGGTAAGGATGAAGCTTTCTTT.

The chain employs TRBV2 and TRBJ1-3; 7 bases match TRBD1. After removal of 4 bases from V and 4 bases from J, the junction contained 1 base not matched to a gene. The CDR3 totals 13 residues. Germline CDR1 SNHLY, CDR2 FYNNEI. The CDR3, as DNA: TGTGCCAGCAGTGTACAGGGGGGAAACACCATATATTTT. Protein: CASSVQGGNTIYF.

This clone occurred once. The rearrangement uses TRBV19 and TRBJ1-3; D ambiguous. In germline, CDR1 is LNHDA, CDR2 SQIVND (reference sequence). The CDR3 covers 14 residues. V dropped 9 bases and J dropped 4 bases, with 16 bases sitting between them. DNA of the CDR3: TGTGCCAGCACTCTCTTTTCGGGGGGAAACACCATATATTTT. As protein: CASTLFSGGNTIYF. Variable domain in full (rest from reference TRBV19 and TRBJ1-3): DGGITQSPKYLFRKEGQNVTLSCEQNLNHDAMYWYRQDPGQGLRLIYYSQIVNDFQKGDIAEGYSVSREKKESFPLTVTSAQKNPTAFYLCASTLFSGGNTIYFGEGSWLTVV.

The chain combines TRBV27 with TRBJ2-7, with D possibly TRBD2 on 7 matching bases. The CDR3 extends over 15 amino acids. CDR1 MNHEY and CDR2 SMNVEV come from the germline V gene (reference sequence). V gave up 4 bases and J gave up 6 bases, with 19 bases separating them. CDR3 in amino acids: CASSSLRRGRGEQYF. The CDR3 bases are TGTGCCAGCAGTTCTCTCCGGAGGGGGAGGGGCGAGCAGTACTTC.

The V call is TRBV14, the J call TRBJ2-1; TRBD2 matches at 8 bases. Germline V lookup: CDR1 SGHDN, CDR2 FVKESK. There are 15 residues in the CDR3. V trimming: 4 bases; J trimming: 8 bases; junction bases outside the gene matches: 10. CDR3 residues: CASSPMGGGSYEQFF. CDR3 nucleotide sequence: TGTGCCAGCAGCCCCATGGGCGGGGGGAGTTATGAGCAGTTCTTC.

This chain joins TRBV6-5 and TRBJ2-7; no definite D call. Between the trimmed V and J ends, which lost 6 bases and 0 bases, there was a span of 12 bases. The CDR3 covers 14 residues. In germline, CDR1 is MNHEY, CDR2 SVGAGI. The CDR3 nucleotides are TGTGCCAGCAGGGCCACATTTAACTCCTACGAGCAGTACTTC. This translates into CASRATFNSYEQYF.

This clone was counted a few times. The V call is TRBV15, the J call TRBJ1-5; maybe TRBD1 (5 bases). This CDR3 contains 12 residues. V was shortened by 0 bases and J by 13 bases, with 10 bases between the two germline ends. CDR1 and CDR2 (germline): LNHNV, YYDKDF (reference sequence). The CDR3 DNA reads TGTGCCACCAGCAGAGATCTGGGGCGACAGCATTTT. Amino acid sequence: CATSRDLGRQHF.

Written as DNA, the CDR3 is TGCGCCAGCAGCCAAGACCCGGACAGGGGAAGAAACACCATATATTTT. Translation gives CASSQDPDRGRNTIYF. The chain carries TRBV4-1 and TRBJ1-3; 9 bases match TRBD1. Germline CDR1 is MGHRA and CDR2 is YSYEKL. This CDR3 is built from 16 residues. The V and J ends lost 0 bases and 5 bases, in that order; junction bases with no gene match: 5.

This chain links TRBV2 with TRBJ2-2; D perhaps matches TRBD2 (6 bases). The germline V gene encodes CDR1 SNHLY and CDR2 FYNNEI. V dropped 7 bases and J dropped 6 bases, with 21 bases sitting between them. The CDR3 totals 16 residues. CDR3 in amino acids: CASTSTGGRGAGELFF. Written as DNA, the CDR3 is TGTGCCAGCACCTCCACTGGAGGGCGCGGGGCCGGGGAGCTGTTTTTT.

This chain links TRBV19 with TRBJ1-1, with 7 positions matching TRBD1. V gave up 10 bases and J gave up 0 bases; unmatched junction bases: 8. Germline CDR1 and CDR2: LNHDA and SQIVND (reference sequence). The CDR3 spans 14 residues. The CDR3 DNA is TGTGCCACTAATCCGACAGGGCTGAACACTGAAGCTTTCTTT. Residues: CATNPTGLNTEAFF.

This clone was detected only a few times. This rearrangement joins TRBV27 to TRBJ2-7, with 7 bases identical to TRBD1. Looked up from germline, CDR1 is MNHEY and CDR2 is SMNVEV (reference sequence). V lost 5 bases, J lost 3 bases, and 4 bases stayed unmatched. The CDR3 consists of 13 residues. In DNA, the CDR3 is TGTGCCAGCAGTCCATACAGGGGCTACGAGCAGTACTTC. Translating it yields CASSPYRGYEQYF.